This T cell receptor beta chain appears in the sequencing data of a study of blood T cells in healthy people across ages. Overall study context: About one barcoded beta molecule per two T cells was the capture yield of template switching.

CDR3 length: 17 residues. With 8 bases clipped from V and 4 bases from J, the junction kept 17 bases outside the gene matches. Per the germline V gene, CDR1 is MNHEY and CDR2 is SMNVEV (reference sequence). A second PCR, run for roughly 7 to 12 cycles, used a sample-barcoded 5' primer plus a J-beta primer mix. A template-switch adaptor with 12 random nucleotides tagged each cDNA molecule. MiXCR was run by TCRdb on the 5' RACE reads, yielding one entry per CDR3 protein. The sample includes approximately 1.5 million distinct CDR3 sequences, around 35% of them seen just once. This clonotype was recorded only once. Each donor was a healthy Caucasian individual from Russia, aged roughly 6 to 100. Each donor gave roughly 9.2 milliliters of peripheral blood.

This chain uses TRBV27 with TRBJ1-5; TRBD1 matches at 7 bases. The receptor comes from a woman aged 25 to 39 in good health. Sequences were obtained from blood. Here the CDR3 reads CASALSEQGKVNQPQHF. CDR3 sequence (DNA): TGTGCCAGCGCCTTATCCGAACAGGGGAAGGTGAATCAGCCCCAGCATTTT.